A single sample is the source of the 14 T cell receptor beta chains below, sequenced in a study of blood T cell repertoires in COVID-19. Sequencing used immunoSEQ multiplex PCR; TCRdb keeps in-frame clones, though not all of them. The sample gives approximately 290,000 clones, roughly 90% of which show up once; under 0.95% is in the top ten. Source material: peripheral blood. The receptors were sampled from a man aged 25-45 years with acute or convalescent COVID-19.

This rearrangement joins TRBV6-1 to TRBJ1-1; D remains unclear. The CDR3 extends over 15 amino acids. Germline V gene sequence: CDR1 MNHNS, CDR2 SASEGT. V lost 0 bases, J lost 5 bases, and 13 bases lay in between. CDR3 DNA sequence: TGTGCCAGCAGTGAAGCGCGGTATGGCGGGACTGAAGCTTTCTTT. Translation: CASSEARYGGTEAFF.

V usage is TRBV19 and J usage is TRBJ2-7; 8 positions agree with TRBD2. V lost 6 bases to trimming and J lost 0 bases; unmatched junction nucleotides: 7. CDR3 length: 15 amino acids. CDR1 LNHDA and CDR2 SQIVND come from the germline V gene (reference sequence). CDR3 DNA: TGTGCCAGTAGCCTTACAACTAGCGGCTCCTACGAGCAGTACTTC. It specifies CASSLTTSGSYEQYF.

The chain uses TRBV13 and TRBJ1-1; D is perhaps TRBD1 (6 bases). V was trimmed by 9 bases and J by 4 bases, leaving 18 bases between them. The CDR3 sequence is 14 residues long. CDR1 and CDR2 (germline): PRHDT, FYEKMQ (reference sequence). The CDR3 nucleotides read TGTGCCAGTAAGAAACAGGGCCCCACCACTGAAGCTTTCTTT. Translating it yields CASKKQGPTTEAFF. Drawing the rest from reference TRBV13 and TRBJ1-1, the complete variable domain is AAGVIQSPRHLIKEKRETATLKCYPIPRHDTVYWYQQGPGQDPQFLISFYEKMQSDKGSIPDRFSAQQFSDYHSELNMSSLELGDSALYFCASKKQGPTTEAFFGQGTRLTVV.

This chain uses TRBV7-3 with TRBJ2-5; D possibly corresponds to TRBD1 (6 bases). V shed 5 bases and J shed 5 bases, with 12 bases lying between them. Germline V gene data show CDR1 as SGHTA and CDR2 as FQGTGA. CDR3 size: 13 residues. The CDR3 loop reads CASSADRKETQYF. The CDR3 DNA reads as TGTGCCAGCAGCGCCGACAGGAAGGAGACCCAGTACTTC. The variable domain in full, completed from reference TRBV7-3 and TRBJ2-5, reads GAGVSQTPSNKVTEKGKYVELRCDPISGHTALYWYRQSLGQGPEFLIYFQGTGAADDSGLPNDRFFAVRPEGSVSTLKIQRTERGDSAVYLCASSADRKETQYFGPGTRLLVL.

The J gene is TRBJ1-1, the V gene TRBV10-2, with D perhaps TRBD1 (5 bases). Germline V gene data show CDR1 as WSHSY and CDR2 as SAAADI. V shed 5 bases and J shed 3 bases, with 7 bases lying between them. This CDR3 is built from 12 residues. The CDR3 loop reads CASSQGHTEAFF. For the CDR3, the DNA is TGCGCCAGCAGTCAGGGTCACACTGAAGCTTTCTTT.

This chain uses TRBV9 with TRBJ1-2; possible D gene TRBD1, 6 bases. This CDR3 region has 16 residues. With 0 bases removed from V and 4 bases from J, the gap between germline ends came to 16 bases. Germline CDR1 and CDR2: SGDLS and YYNGEE. CDR3 amino acids: CASSVGGHVDGYGYTF. The DNA of the CDR3 is TGTGCCAGCAGCGTAGGGGGGCATGTGGATGGCTATGGCTACACCTTC.

The rearrangement links TRBV18 to TRBJ1-3; 10 positions agree with TRBD1. The length of the CDR3 is 15 residues. The trim removed 4 bases at V and 0 bases at J, leaving 0 bases unmatched. CDR1 KGHSH and CDR2 LQKENI come from the germline V gene. CDR3 sequence reads: CASSRTGGSGNTIYF. Written as DNA, the CDR3 is TGTGCCAGCTCACGGACAGGGGGCTCTGGAAACACCATATATTTT.

CDR3 amino acids: CASSWGTGISSSYEQYF. The CDR3 bases are TGTGCCAGCAGCTGGGGGACAGGGATTTCCAGCTCCTACGAGCAGTACTTC. The V and J genes are TRBV11-2 and TRBJ2-7; 9 bases align to TRBD1. CDR1 is SGHAT, CDR2 FQNNGV, per germline. The junction had 10 bases not matched to a gene; V was cut back by 4 bases and J by 0 bases. The CDR3 spans 17 residues.

This clone was counted only a few times. V is TRBV5-6 and J is TRBJ2-7; TRBD2 matches at 7 bases. The length of the CDR3 is 15 residues. The junction had 7 bases not matched to a gene; V was cut back by 4 bases and J by 0 bases. Germline V lookup: CDR1 SGHDT, CDR2 YYEEEE. The CDR3 DNA reads as TGTGCCAGCAGCCGCCGGGGGGTCCGCTCCTACGAGCAGTACTTC. This sequence encodes CASSRRGVRSYEQYF.

This clone was recorded only once. The chain carries TRBV19 and TRBJ1-5, with D possibly matching TRBD1 (6 bases). V was pared by 7 bases and J by 5 bases, with 12 bases between. Per the germline V gene, CDR1 is LNHDA and CDR2 is SQIVND (reference sequence). The CDR3 runs to 13 residues. CDR3 DNA sequence: TGTGCCAGTACCCTGTCAGGGGATCAGCCCCAGCATTTT. Translating gives CASTLSGDQPQHF.

This clone was counted once. This chain connects TRBV19 to TRBJ1-2; TRBD1 matches at 7 bases. Germline lookup yields CDR1 LNHDA and CDR2 SQIVND (reference sequence). The V gene end was trimmed by 5 bases and the J gene end by 7 bases; junction bases not matched to a gene: 13. CDR3 length: 15 amino acids. This CDR3 is CASSSEGTALLGYTF. CDR3 DNA: TGTGCCAGTAGTTCCGAAGGGACAGCTTTACTTGGCTACACCTTC. Full variable domain (rest looked up from reference TRBV19 and TRBJ1-2): DGGITQSPKYLFRKEGQNVTLSCEQNLNHDAMYWYRQDPGQGLRLIYYSQIVNDFQKGDIAEGYSVSREKKESFPLTVTSAQKNPTAFYLCASSSEGTALLGYTFGSGTRLTVV.

This chain joins TRBV5-1 and TRBJ1-1; unclear D gene. The CDR3 loop spans 16 amino acids. The germline V gene has CDR1 SGHRS and CDR2 YFSETQ. Trimming pared 4 bases from V and 2 bases from J, leaving 18 bases between. The CDR3 DNA is TGCGCCAGCAGCACCCGGGTTTTTGAGACCAACACTGAAGCTTTCTTT. Translating it yields CASSTRVFETNTEAFF.

This sequence joins TRBV7-2 and TRBJ1-4, with a tentative D call TRBD1 (5 bases). V was pared by 3 bases and J by 3 bases, with 11 bases between. CDR3 length equals 15 residues. Germline assignment: CDR1 SGHTA and CDR2 FQGNSA. The DNA for the CDR3 is TGTGCCAGCAGCTTCACCACAGGCGCTAATGAAAAACTGTTTTTT. Its protein product is CASSFTTGANEKLFF.

V usage is TRBV4-1 and J usage is TRBJ2-1; maybe TRBD1 (6 bases). In germline, CDR1 is MGHRA, CDR2 YSYEKL. Between the trimmed V and J ends, which lost 6 bases and 6 bases, there was a span of 15 bases. The CDR3 extends over 14 amino acids. CDR3 DNA: TGCGCCAGCAGGCTACAGGGATCCCTCAATGAGCAGTTCTTC. Translated: CASRLQGSLNEQFF.